The 23 T cell receptor beta chains below all came from one sample that was sequenced in a study of response to subunit inactivated influenza vaccine. TCRdb recomputed calls from the RT-PCR reads with MiXCR, one row per CDR3 protein. The sample has more than 550,000 distinct CDR3 sequences, 11% seen once. The sample was also linked to a second study, of T cells expressing NK-cell markers. That source notes: As the method of synthesis, 5'RACE template switching with UMIs yielded TCR beta cDNA.

The sequenced sample was PBMCs from blood, obtained on the day of vaccination. These receptor sequences come from a middle-aged man who received an inactivated influenza vaccine.

As DNA, the CDR3 is TGTGCCAGCAGCAAGGGGAGGGTCTCCGGGGAGCTGTTTTTT. As protein: CASSKGRVSGELFF. The genes are TRBV7-2 and TRBJ2-2, with TRBD2 identical over 7 bases. V lost 5 bases, J lost 6 bases, and 6 bases stayed unmatched. CDR1 is SGHTA and CDR2 is FQGNSA in the germline V gene. The CDR3 runs 14 residues.

This clonotype turned up a few times. The chain is built from TRBV7-8 and TRBJ2-3, with unresolved D. The CDR3 is 12 amino acids. Germline lookup yields CDR1 SGHVS and CDR2 FQNEAQ. Trimming removed 2 bases from V and 5 bases from J, with 5 bases in between. The CDR3 here is CASSLHIDTQYF. In DNA, the CDR3 is TGTGCCAGCAGCTTACACATAGATACGCAGTATTTT.

The genes are TRBV20-1 and TRBJ1-4; unclear D gene. The CDR3 has 13 residues. The germline V gene encodes CDR1 DFQATT and CDR2 SNEGSKA (reference sequence). V gave up 3 bases and J gave up 6 bases, with 11 bases separating them. The CDR3 sequence is CSASAGLDEKLFF. The CDR3 region has the DNA TGCAGTGCTAGTGCCGGTTTGGATGAAAAACTGTTTTTT.

This clonotype has just a few counts. The chain has TRBV12-3 or TRBV12-4 and TRBJ2-1; TRBD2 agrees at 7 bases. The CDR3 has 11 residues. Losses at the gene ends were 5 bases for V and 15 bases for J; bases not matched to a gene: 7. CDR3 amino acids: CASSETSYRFF. DNA for the CDR3: TGTGCCAGCAGTGAGACTAGCTACAGGTTCTTC.

V gene TRBV11-2 combines with J gene TRBJ1-1; no clear D. The CDR3 totals 14 residues. Germline CDR1 and CDR2: SGHAT and FQNNGV. Trimming pared 5 bases from V and 1 base from J, leaving 11 bases between. The CDR3 DNA reads TGTGCCAGCAGCCGGGTCGGCCAGAACACTGAAGCTTTCTTT. Encoded protein: CASSRVGQNTEAFF. Filled out from reference TRBV11-2 and TRBJ1-1, the complete variable domain reads EAGVAQSPRYKIIEKRQSVAFWCNPISGHATLYWYQQILGQGPKLLIQFQNNGVVDDSQLPKDRFSAERLKGVDSTLKIQPAKLEDSAVYLCASSRVGQNTEAFFGQGTRLTVV.

CDR3 sequence: CAISDAGRDTQYF. Written as DNA, the CDR3 is TGTGCCATCAGTGACGCGGGTCGAGATACGCAGTATTTT. The chain carries TRBV10-3 and TRBJ2-3, with a tentative D call TRBD2 (5 bases). Looked up from germline, CDR1 is ENHRY and CDR2 is SYGVKD. Trimming left V 3 bases short and J 5 bases short, with 9 bases between. The CDR3 contains 13 residues.

This clonotype was detected ten times or more. V and J are TRBV5-1 and TRBJ2-3, with D possibly TRBD1 on 5 matching bases. CDR1 is SGHRS, CDR2 YFSETQ, per germline. CDR3 length: 15 amino acids. The V and J ends lost 4 bases and 7 bases respectively, with 19 bases between them. The CDR3, as DNA: TGCGCCAGCAGCACTTTGGTACAGGAAGAAAATACGCAGTATTTT. Its protein is CASSTLVQEENTQYF.

This clonotype appeared a few times. This chain connects TRBV7-2 to TRBJ1-1; D uncertain. This CDR3 spans 15 amino acids. V gave up 2 bases and J gave up 1 base, with 11 bases separating them. The germline gives CDR1 SGHTA, CDR2 FQGNSA. The CDR3 loop reads CASSLRPGENTEAFF. The CDR3 bases are TGTGCCAGCAGCTTACGGCCCGGCGAGAACACTGAAGCTTTCTTT.

The chain uses TRBV4-1 and TRBJ2-5; weak D call: TRBD2 (5 bases). The CDR3 sequence is 15 residues long. Between the trimmed V and J ends, which lost 2 bases and 0 bases, there was a span of 10 bases. CDR1 is MGHRA, CDR2 YSYEKL, per germline. The CDR3, as DNA: TGCGCCAGCAGCCAAACCGGACTCTACCAAGAGACCCAGTACTTC. Amino acid sequence: CASSQTGLYQETQYF.

There are many counts of this clonotype. The genes are TRBV29-1 and TRBJ1-2; no clear D gene. Looked up from germline, CDR1 is SQVTM and CDR2 is ANQGSEA. Between the trimmed V and J ends, which lost 6 bases and 4 bases, there was a span of 15 bases. The CDR3 is 13 amino acids. The CDR3 nucleotides read TGCAGCGTCACCGGAGAAGTCCTCTATGGCTACACCTTC. Translation gives CSVTGEVLYGYTF.

The table lists this clonotype with a few counts. CDR3 region: CSADRFSYEQYF. The DNA for the CDR3 is TGCAGTGCCGACAGGTTTTCCTACGAGCAGTACTTC. J is TRBJ2-7 and V is TRBV20-1, with a possible D match to TRBD1 (6 bases). Germline V lookup: CDR1 DFQATT, CDR2 SNEGSKA (reference sequence). The CDR3 is made up of 12 amino acids. V dropped 6 bases and J dropped 1 base, with 10 bases sitting between them.

V gene TRBV6-1 combines with J gene TRBJ2-2, with 9 bases fitting TRBD1. The CDR3 covers 14 residues. From germline, CDR1 is MNHNS and CDR2 SASEGT. The trim removed 8 bases at V and 3 bases at J, leaving 4 bases unmatched. The CDR3 loop is CASGTGSHTGELFF. As DNA, the CDR3 is TGTGCCAGCGGGACAGGGAGCCACACCGGGGAGCTGTTTTTT.

The table lists this clonotype with many counts. The V and J genes are TRBV21-1 and TRBJ2-7; the table's D call TRBD1 went unverified against the DNA. TRBV21-1 is annotated as a pseudogene. This CDR3 has 15 amino acids. CDR3 region: CDSVRGMGGRNEQYF. The CDR3 DNA reads as TGTGACTCCGTCCGGGGAATGGGGGGGCGAAACGAGCAGTACTTC.

This clonotype has a handful of counts. The chain has TRBV29-1 and TRBJ2-7; D call uncertain. Germline V CDR1 and CDR2: SQVTM, ANQGSEA. The CDR3 loop spans 11 amino acids. With 3 bases removed from V and 3 bases from J, the gap between germline ends came to 6 bases. The CDR3, as DNA: TGCAGCGTTGAGAACGGCTACGAGCAGTACTTC. This codes for CSVENGYEQYF.

The chain joins TRBV27 to TRBJ2-4, with 7 bases lining up with TRBD1. The CDR3 runs to 13 residues. CDR1 MNHEY and CDR2 SMNVEV come from the germline V gene (reference sequence). J was trimmed by 6 bases and V by 5 bases; bases with no gene match: 4. The CDR3 loop is CASSRGLGNIQYF. The CDR3 bases are TGTGCCAGCAGTAGGGGGCTTGGAAACATTCAGTACTTC.

Many counts were recorded for this clonotype. The genes are TRBV28 and TRBJ2-2; D gene uncertain. Per germline, CDR1 MDHEN and CDR2 SYDVKM. There are 12 residues in the CDR3. V shed 2 bases and J shed 8 bases, with 6 bases lying between them. The chain's CDR3 is CASSLGLGELFF. Here the CDR3 DNA reads TGTGCCAGCAGTTTAGGTTTGGGGGAGCTGTTTTTT.

The chain couples TRBV27 to TRBJ2-2; TRBD2 is a possible D gene (6 bases). The CDR3 has 18 amino acids. The V end lost 0 bases, the J end lost 4 bases, and 18 bases lay between the germline ends. Germline assignment: CDR1 MNHEY and CDR2 SMNVEV (reference sequence). The CDR3: CASSLSRDSLRGTGELFF. DNA for the CDR3: TGTGCCAGCAGTTTATCGAGGGACTCACTACGGGGCACCGGGGAGCTGTTTTTT.

This clonotype was picked up a small number of times. The chain combines TRBV4-3 with TRBJ2-7; D is unclear. Trimming took off 1 base at V and 2 bases at J, with 6 bases between the two ends. The CDR3 is 13 amino acids. Germline V gene lookup returns CDR1 LGHNA and CDR2 YSLEER. CDR3 protein: CASSQVLTYEQYF. The CDR3 DNA is TGCGCCAGCAGCCAAGTTTTGACCTACGAGCAGTACTTC.

This clonotype was counted ten times or more. The chain recombines TRBV12-3 or TRBV12-4 with TRBJ2-5; maybe TRBD1 (5 bases). The CDR3 runs 14 residues. V was shortened by 3 bases and J by 4 bases, with 12 bases between the two germline ends. CDR3 loop: CASSFPGNGETQYF. CDR3 nucleotide sequence: TGTGCCAGCAGTTTCCCAGGGAATGGAGAGACCCAGTACTTC.

This clonotype was counted at least ten times. V and J are TRBV9 and TRBJ2-1; 8 bases line up with TRBD1. The CDR3 is 15 amino acids. The J segment lost 4 bases and the V segment lost 2 bases, leaving 5 bases of the junction unmatched. CDR1 is SGDLS and CDR2 is YYNGEE in the germline V gene. The CDR3 is CASSVRQGSYNEQFF. In nucleotides, the CDR3 is TGTGCCAGCAGCGTCCGACAGGGGTCGTACAATGAGCAGTTCTTC.

This chain connects TRBV7-9 to TRBJ1-1; 10 bases fit TRBD1. Trimming at V came to 3 bases and at J to 5 bases, leaving 6 bases not matched to a gene. The CDR3 runs to 15 residues. Germline CDR1 is SEHNR and CDR2 is FQNEAQ (reference sequence). The CDR3: CASSLDRDRGTEAFF. The CDR3 coding sequence is TGTGCCAGCAGCTTGGACAGGGACAGGGGTACTGAAGCTTTCTTT.

This clonotype was detected only a few times. This sequence joins TRBV20-1 and TRBJ2-1; D remains unclear. The CDR3 consists of 11 residues. V gave up 4 bases and J gave up 3 bases, with 4 bases separating them. CDR1 is DFQATT, CDR2 SNEGSKA, per germline (reference sequence). CDR3 nucleotides: TGCAGTGCTAATTTCTACAATGAGCAGTTCTTC. It encodes CSANFYNEQFF.

A few counts support this clonotype. The chain uses TRBV5-1 and TRBJ2-1; TRBD1 matches 9 bases. The CDR3 sequence is 15 residues long. V dropped 3 bases and J dropped 2; count of bases not matched to a gene: 3. Germline lookup yields CDR1 SGHRS and CDR2 YFSETQ. This CDR3 reads CASSWDRATYNEQFF. In DNA, the CDR3 is TGCGCCAGCAGCTGGGACAGGGCAACCTACAATGAGCAGTTCTTC.